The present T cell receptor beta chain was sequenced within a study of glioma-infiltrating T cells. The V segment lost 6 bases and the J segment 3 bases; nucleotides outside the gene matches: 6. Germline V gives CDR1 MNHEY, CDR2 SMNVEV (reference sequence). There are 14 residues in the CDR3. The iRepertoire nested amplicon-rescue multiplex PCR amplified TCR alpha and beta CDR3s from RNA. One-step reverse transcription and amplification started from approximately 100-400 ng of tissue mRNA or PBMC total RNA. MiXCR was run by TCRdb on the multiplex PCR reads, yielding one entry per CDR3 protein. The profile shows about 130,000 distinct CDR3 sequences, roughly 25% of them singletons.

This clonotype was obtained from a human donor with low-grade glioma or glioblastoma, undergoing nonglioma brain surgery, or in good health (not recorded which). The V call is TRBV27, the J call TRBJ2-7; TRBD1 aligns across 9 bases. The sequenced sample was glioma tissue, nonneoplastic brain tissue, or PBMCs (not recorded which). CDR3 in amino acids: CASSLPTGGYEQYF. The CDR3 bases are TGTGCCAGCAGCCTGCCGACAGGGGGCTACGAGCAGTACTTC.